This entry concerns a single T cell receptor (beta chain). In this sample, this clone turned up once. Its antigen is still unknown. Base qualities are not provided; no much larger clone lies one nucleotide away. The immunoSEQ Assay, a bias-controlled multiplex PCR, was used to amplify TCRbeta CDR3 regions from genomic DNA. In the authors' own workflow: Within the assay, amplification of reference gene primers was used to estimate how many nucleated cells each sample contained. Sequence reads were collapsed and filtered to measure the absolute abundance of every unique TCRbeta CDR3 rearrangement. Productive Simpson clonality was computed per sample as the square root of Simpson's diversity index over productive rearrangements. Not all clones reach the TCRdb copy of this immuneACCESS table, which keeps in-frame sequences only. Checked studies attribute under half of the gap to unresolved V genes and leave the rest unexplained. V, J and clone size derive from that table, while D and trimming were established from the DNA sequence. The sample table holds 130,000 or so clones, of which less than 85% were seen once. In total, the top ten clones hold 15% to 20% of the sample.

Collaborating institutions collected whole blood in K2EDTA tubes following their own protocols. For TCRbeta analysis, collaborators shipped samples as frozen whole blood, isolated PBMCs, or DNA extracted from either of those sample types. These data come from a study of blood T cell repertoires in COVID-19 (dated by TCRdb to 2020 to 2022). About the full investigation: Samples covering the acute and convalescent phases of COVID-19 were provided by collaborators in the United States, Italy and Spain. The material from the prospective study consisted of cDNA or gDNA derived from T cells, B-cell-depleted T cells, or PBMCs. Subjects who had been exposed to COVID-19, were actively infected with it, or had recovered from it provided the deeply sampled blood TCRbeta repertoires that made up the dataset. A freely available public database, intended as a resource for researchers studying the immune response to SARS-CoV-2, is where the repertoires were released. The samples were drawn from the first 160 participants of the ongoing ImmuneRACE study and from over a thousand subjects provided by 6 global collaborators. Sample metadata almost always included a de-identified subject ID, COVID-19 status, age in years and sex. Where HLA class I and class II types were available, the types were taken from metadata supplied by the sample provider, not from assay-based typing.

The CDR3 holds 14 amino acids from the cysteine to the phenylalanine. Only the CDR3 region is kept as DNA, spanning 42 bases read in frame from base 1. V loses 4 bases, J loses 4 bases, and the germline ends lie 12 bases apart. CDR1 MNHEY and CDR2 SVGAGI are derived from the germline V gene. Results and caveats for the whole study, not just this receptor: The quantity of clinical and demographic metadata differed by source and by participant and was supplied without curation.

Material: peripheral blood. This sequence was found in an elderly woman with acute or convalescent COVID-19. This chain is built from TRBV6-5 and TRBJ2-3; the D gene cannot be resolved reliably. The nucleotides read TGTGCCAGCAGTTCCCGACGGAGTTCAGATACGCAGTATTTT. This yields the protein CASSSRRSSDTQYF.